This TCR beta chain was identified in a study of regulatory T cells in long-lasting Graves disease. The CDR3 loop spans 14 amino acids. Losses at the gene ends were 5 bases for V and 8 bases for J; bases not matched to a gene: 7. This clonotype has only a few counts. No antigen is known for it. Overall study findings and caveats: Limited sample numbers may have lowered accuracy. Those with persistent Graves' had less TCR diversity than newly diagnosed patients.

Time point reported: newly diagnosed GD, antithyroid drugs for less than 3 months. Generation of the TCR library employed RNA extracted from PBMCs. Building the TCR beta libraries relied on iRepertoire HTBI primers, and CDR3 regions underwent Arm-PCR. TCRdb passed the multiplex PCR reads through MiXCR, listing each CDR3 protein once. Among some 410,000 distinct CDR3 sequences listed, about 16% were seen once. The same data also went into a second study, on T cells in Graves' hyperthyroidism and ophthalmopathy. This second report adds: The TCR CDR3 was amplified in a first-round RT-PCR using the HTBI primer set.

The chain carries TRBV12-3 or TRBV12-4 and TRBJ1-4, with TRBD1 matching over 8 bases. This receptor was obtained from a woman aged 25 to 39 with Graves disease. Sequenced material: peripheral blood mononuclear cells (PBMCs), taken at new diagnosis, from a patient treated with antithyroid drugs. As DNA, the CDR3 is TGTGCCAGCAGTCTTTGGACAGGGTTGGAAAAACTGTTTTTT. Its protein is CASSLWTGLEKLFF.